Listed below are T cell receptor beta chains from one sample, sequenced in a study of cytomegalovirus exposure and HLA in healthy donors. TCRdb keeps only in-frame clones here, not all; method: immunoSEQ multiplex PCR. Of around 170,000 clones in the sample, about 80% were seen once. Sequences were obtained from PBMCs. The receptors shown here come from a woman aged 25-40 years in good health and CMV-seronegative. The CDR3 runs from the conserved cysteine through the conserved F or W. A D gene is named only where the DNA matches it firmly. The size of a clone is reported for some rows only, either as once, few or many, or as a class for expanded clones.

abundance | j_gene | v_gene | d_gene | CDR3aa | CDR3nt
NA | TRBJ1-2 | TRBV7-8 | TRBD1 | CASRNPGGGYTF | TGTGCCAGCAGGAACCCAGGGGGTGGCTACACCTTC
NA | TRBJ2-1 | TRBV2 | NA | CASSEDISSYNEQFF | TGTGCCAGCAGTGAAGATATTAGCTCCTACAATGAGCAGTTCTTC
once | TRBJ1-5 | TRBV6-5 | NA | CASRPKGHQNQPQHF | TGTGCCAGCCGCCCCAAAGGACACCAAAATCAGCCCCAGCATTTT
NA | TRBJ2-7 | TRBV27 | TRBD2 | CASGNLGASGSYEQYF | TGTGCCAGCGGAAATTTGGGAGCTAGCGGCTCCTACGAGCAGTACTTC
NA | TRBJ1-1 | TRBV6-6 | TRBD1 | CASRAPGQGEAFF | TGTGCCAGCAGGGCCCCGGGACAGGGTGAAGCTTTCTTT
NA | TRBJ2-2 | TRBV13 | TRBD2 | CASSYRRTSLSGELFF | TGTGCCAGCAGCTACCGTAGGACTAGTCTATCCGGGGAGCTGTTTTTT
NA | TRBJ2-1 | TRBV18 | TRBD1 | CASSPQTGLNEQFF | TGTGCCAGCTCACCACAGACAGGGTTGAATGAGCAGTTCTTC
NA | TRBJ2-1 | TRBV6-1 | NA | CASSEVNNEQFF | TGTGCCAGCAGTGAAGTAAACAATGAGCAGTTCTTC
few | TRBJ1-1 | TRBV6-1 | NA | CASSRATGNTEAFF | TGTGCCAGCAGCCGCGCTACAGGGAACACTGAAGCTTTCTTT
NA | TRBJ2-3 | TRBV5-5 | TRBD1 | CASSLVPGGSTDTQYF | TGTGCCAGCAGCTTGGTGCCAGGGGGTAGCACAGATACGCAGTATTTT
NA | TRBJ1-2 | TRBV7-2 | TRBD1 | CASSSRDRVGGYTF | TGTGCCAGCAGCAGCCGGGACAGGGTTGGTGGCTACACCTTC
few | TRBJ1-2 | TRBV6-4 | TRBD1 | CASSEQGATYGYTF | TGTGCCAGCAGTGAACAGGGGGCGACCTATGGCTACACCTTC
once | TRBJ2-7 | TRBV19 | TRBD1 | CASSYQRTGTGGYEQYF | TGTGCCAGTAGTTACCAACGAACCGGGACAGGGGGTTACGAGCAGTACTTC
NA | TRBJ2-7 | TRBV7-8 | NA | CASSVWDNALYEQYF | TGTGCCAGCAGCGTATGGGACAACGCCTTATACGAGCAGTACTTC
NA | TRBJ1-5 | TRBV18 | NA | CASSLVGGYQPQHF | TGTGCCAGCTCACTCGTCGGGGGTTACCAGCCCCAGCATTTT
NA | TRBJ1-6 | TRBV19 | NA | CASSIKTGINSPLHF | TGTGCCAGTAGTATCAAAACGGGGATCAACTCACCCCTCCACTTT
NA | TRBJ2-1 | TRBV7-8 | NA | CASSTGIGYSEQFF | TGTGCCAGCAGTACAGGGATAGGGTACAGTGAGCAGTTCTTC
NA | TRBJ1-1 | TRBV27 | NA | CASSKGDTEAFF | TGTGCCAGCAGTAAGGGGGACACTGAAGCTTTCTTT
NA | TRBJ1-2 | TRBV4-3 | NA | CASSQVQGPIFYGYTF | TGCGCCAGCAGCCAAGTGCAGGGGCCGATCTTCTATGGCTACACCTTC
NA | TRBJ2-7 | TRBV6-5 | NA | CASSYSPGTEQYF | TGTGCCAGCAGTTACTCCCCAGGCACCGAGCAGTACTTC
NA | TRBJ2-3 | TRBV7-9 | NA | CASSPYTDTQYF | TGTGCCAGCAGCCCCTACACAGATACGCAGTATTTT
NA | TRBJ1-5 | TRBV18 | TRBD1 | CASSLTGRQPQHF | TGTGCCAGCTCACTGACAGGGAGGCAGCCCCAGCATTTT
NA | TRBJ1-6 | TRBV6-5 | NA | CASSYSNGYLVPLHF | TGTGCCAGCAGTTACTCGAACGGTTATTTGGTACCCCTCCACTTT
NA | TRBJ1-5 | TRBV6-1 | TRBD1 | CASSRGQGLNQPQHF | TGTGCCAGCAGTCGCGGACAGGGCCTGAATCAGCCCCAGCATTTT
once | TRBJ1-1 | TRBV18 | TRBD1 | CASSLRQGVATEAFF | TGTGCCAGCTCACTGCGACAGGGGGTGGCCACTGAAGCTTTCTTT
once | TRBJ2-1 | TRBV13 | TRBD2 | CASSSGLAGVIGNEQFF | TGTGCCAGCAGCTCTGGACTAGCGGGGGTTATAGGCAATGAGCAGTTCTTC
NA | TRBJ1-5 | TRBV30 | NA | CAWQGSNQPQHF | TGTGCCTGGCAGGGTAGCAATCAGCCCCAGCATTTT
NA | TRBJ1-2 | TRBV15 | NA | CATSRDIRVGGYTF | TGTGCCACCAGCAGAGATATCCGGGTCGGTGGCTACACCTTC
NA | TRBJ2-1 | TRBV28 | TRBD1 | CASSSRQGQAYNEQFF | TGTGCCAGCAGTTCGCGACAGGGACAGGCCTACAATGAGCAGTTCTTC
few | TRBJ1-1 | TRBV5-1 | NA | CASSLTGNTEAFF | TGCGCCAGCAGCTTGACAGGGAACACTGAAGCTTTCTTT
NA | TRBJ2-1 | TRBV5-1 | NA | CASTLGGGLYNEQFF | TGCGCCAGCACCCTAGGGGGGGGACTCTACAATGAGCAGTTCTTC
NA | TRBJ1-5 | TRBV16 | NA | CASSQQVSNQPQHF | TGTGCCAGCAGCCAACAGGTTAGCAATCAGCCCCAGCATTTT
few | TRBJ2-6 | TRBV7-3 | TRBD2 | CASSPRSGGSSGANVLTF | TGTGCCAGCAGCCCCCGTAGCGGGGGTTCTTCTGGGGCCAACGTCCTGACTTTC
NA | TRBJ2-4 | TRBV10-3 | NA | CAISGPGGENIQYF | TGTGCCATCAGTGGCCCGGGGGGCGAAAACATTCAGTACTTC
once | TRBJ1-2 | TRBV25-1 | NA | CASSERGSYGYTF | TGTGCCAGCAGTGAGCGGGGCTCCTATGGCTACACCTTC
NA | TRBJ1-6 | TRBV27 | NA | CASTNWGGGNSPLHF | TGTGCCAGCACCAACTGGGGGGGCGGGAATTCACCCCTCCACTTT
NA | TRBJ1-1 | TRBV30 | TRBD1 | CAWSVQGAMNTEAFF | TGTGCCTGGAGTGTACAGGGGGCGATGAACACTGAAGCTTTCTTT
NA | TRBJ1-2 | TRBV28 | NA | CASSTFRENYGYTF | TGTGCCAGCAGTACTTTCAGGGAAAACTATGGCTACACCTTC
NA | TRBJ1-1 | TRBV6-6 | NA | CASSVAVEGAEAFF | TGTGCCAGCTCAGTCGCCGTCGAGGGGGCTGAAGCTTTCTTT
NA | TRBJ2-7 | TRBV6-6 | NA | CASSYSDSSPPREQYF | TGTGCCAGCAGTTATTCAGACAGCAGCCCCCCTCGAGAGCAGTACTTC
few | TRBJ1-5 | TRBV18 | NA | CASSPSGAVQPQHF | TGTGCCAGCTCACCATCAGGGGCGGTGCAGCCCCAGCATTTT
once | TRBJ2-5 | TRBV7-6 | TRBD2 | CASSLVGGTQETQYF | TGTGCCAGCAGCTTAGTGGGGGGGACCCAAGAGACCCAGTACTTC
few | TRBJ1-5 | TRBV19 | NA | CASSKQGYQPQHF | TGTGCCAGTAGTAAGCAGGGGTATCAGCCCCAGCATTTT
NA | TRBJ1-1 | TRBV6-5 | TRBD1 | CASSRDRGMNTEAFF | TGTGCCAGCAGCCGCGACAGGGGAATGAACACTGAAGCTTTCTTT
NA | TRBJ2-3 | TRBV7-2 | TRBD2 | CASSLLAGADTQYF | TGTGCCAGCAGCTTACTAGCGGGGGCGGATACGCAGTATTTT
NA | TRBJ1-1 | TRBV2 | NA | CASSEVQLSTEAFF | TGTGCCAGCAGTGAAGTACAGCTTAGCACTGAAGCTTTCTTT
NA | TRBJ2-7 | TRBV2 | NA | CASSASSYEQYF | TGTGCCAGCAGTGCCAGTTCCTACGAGCAGTACTTC
NA | TRBJ1-3 | TRBV10-3 | TRBD1 | CASSDRSDPGNTIYF | TGTGCCAGCTCGGACAGGAGCGACCCTGGAAACACCATATATTTT
NA | TRBJ2-1 | TRBV15 | NA | CVQNSGRGENNEQFF | TGTGTCCAAAACTCGGGCAGGGGGGAGAACAATGAGCAGTTCTTC
NA | TRBJ2-4 | TRBV6-6 | TRBD1 | CASSYPGQGTKNIQYF | TGTGCCAGCAGTTACCCCGGACAGGGAACCAAAAACATTCAGTACTTC
once | TRBJ1-2 | TRBV29-1 | TRBD1 | CSAGRQGAGYTF | TGCAGCGCTGGGAGGCAGGGGGCAGGCTACACCTTC
once | TRBJ2-5 | TRBV5-1 | TRBD2 | CASSRTLAGTETQYF | TGCGCCAGCAGCCGTACCCTAGCGGGGACAGAGACCCAGTACTTC
NA | TRBJ2-3 | TRBV11-1 | NA | CASSLYRGAQDTQYF | TGTGCCAGCAGCTTATATCGGGGGGCCCAAGATACGCAGTATTTT
NA | TRBJ2-2 | TRBV18 | NA | CASSPQIPGGGELFF | TGTGCCAGCTCACCACAAATTCCAGGAGGCGGGGAGCTGTTTTTT
NA | TRBJ1-6 | TRBV30 | NA | CAWSMQGSSYNSPLHF | TGTGCCTGGAGTATGCAGGGTTCTTCCTATAATTCACCCCTCCACTTT
NA | TRBJ2-1 | TRBV12-5 | TRBD2 | CASGLVLLAGVGEQFF | TGTGCTAGTGGTTTGGTTTTACTAGCGGGGGTAGGTGAGCAGTTCTTC
NA | TRBJ1-5 | TRBV30 | NA | CAWSNGGASQPQHF | TGTGCCTGGAGCAATGGAGGGGCTAGTCAGCCCCAGCATTTT
few | TRBJ2-3 | TRBV5-6 | TRBD2 | CASSLGGLAGFSTDTQYF | TGTGCCAGCAGCTTGGGGGGACTAGCGGGGTTTAGCACAGATACGCAGTATTTT
NA | TRBJ1-2 | TRBV7-4 | NA | CASSLSRVRRGGYGYTF | TGTGCCAGCAGCTTATCGAGGGTCCGAAGGGGGGGCTATGGCTACACCTTC